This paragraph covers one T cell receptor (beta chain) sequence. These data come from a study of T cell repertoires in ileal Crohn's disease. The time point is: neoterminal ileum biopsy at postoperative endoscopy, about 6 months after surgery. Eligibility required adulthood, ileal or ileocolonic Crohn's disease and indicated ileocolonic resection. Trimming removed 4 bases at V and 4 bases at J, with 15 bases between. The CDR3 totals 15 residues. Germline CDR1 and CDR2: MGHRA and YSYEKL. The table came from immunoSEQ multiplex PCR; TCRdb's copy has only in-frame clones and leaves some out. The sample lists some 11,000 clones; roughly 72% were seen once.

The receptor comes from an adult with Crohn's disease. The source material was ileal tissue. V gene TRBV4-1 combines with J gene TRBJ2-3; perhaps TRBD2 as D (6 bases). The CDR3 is CASSLGGMRADTQYF. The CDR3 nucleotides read TGCGCCAGCAGCCTGGGGGGAATGAGGGCAGATACGCAGTATTTT.